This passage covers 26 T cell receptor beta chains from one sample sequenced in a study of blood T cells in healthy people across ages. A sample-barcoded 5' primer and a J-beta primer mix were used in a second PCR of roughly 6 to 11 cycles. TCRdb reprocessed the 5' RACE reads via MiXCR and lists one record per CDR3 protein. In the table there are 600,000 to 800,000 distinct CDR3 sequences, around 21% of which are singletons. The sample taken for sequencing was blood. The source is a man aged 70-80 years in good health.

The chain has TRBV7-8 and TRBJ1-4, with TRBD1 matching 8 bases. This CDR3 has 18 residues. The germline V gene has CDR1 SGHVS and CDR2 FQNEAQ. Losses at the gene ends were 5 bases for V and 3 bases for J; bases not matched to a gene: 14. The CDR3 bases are TGTGCCAGCAGCCCTTCAAGACAGGGGAAGACCGCTAATGAAAAACTGTTTTTT. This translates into CASSPSRQGKTANEKLFF.

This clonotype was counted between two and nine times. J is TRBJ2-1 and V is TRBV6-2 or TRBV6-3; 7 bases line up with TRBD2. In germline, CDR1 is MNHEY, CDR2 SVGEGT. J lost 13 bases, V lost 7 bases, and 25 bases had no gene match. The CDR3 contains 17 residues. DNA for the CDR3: TGTGCCAGCAACCCGGCGGGAGCATGGGGTCTACTAATGAATCAGTTCTTC. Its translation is CASNPAGAWGLLMNQFF.

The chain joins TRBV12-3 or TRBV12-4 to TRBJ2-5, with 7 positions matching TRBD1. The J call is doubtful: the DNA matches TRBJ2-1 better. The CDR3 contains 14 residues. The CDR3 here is CAGGRTRGRNEQFF. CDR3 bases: TGTGCCGGCGGCCGGACAAGGGGGCGGAATGAGCAGTTCTTC.

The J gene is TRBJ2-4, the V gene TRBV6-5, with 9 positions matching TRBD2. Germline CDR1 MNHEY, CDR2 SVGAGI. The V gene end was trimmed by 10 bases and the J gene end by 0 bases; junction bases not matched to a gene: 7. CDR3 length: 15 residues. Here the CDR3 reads CATRLADRAKNIQYF. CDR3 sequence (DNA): TGTGCCACCAGACTAGCGGACCGAGCCAAAAACATTCAGTACTTC.

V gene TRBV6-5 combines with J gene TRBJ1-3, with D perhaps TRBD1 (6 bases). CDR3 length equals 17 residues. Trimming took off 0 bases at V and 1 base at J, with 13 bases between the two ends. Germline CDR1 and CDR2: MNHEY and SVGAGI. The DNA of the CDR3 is TGTGCCAGCAGTTACTCGGGCAGGGGAGGATCTGGAAACACCATATATTTT. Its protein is CASSYSGRGGSGNTIYF.

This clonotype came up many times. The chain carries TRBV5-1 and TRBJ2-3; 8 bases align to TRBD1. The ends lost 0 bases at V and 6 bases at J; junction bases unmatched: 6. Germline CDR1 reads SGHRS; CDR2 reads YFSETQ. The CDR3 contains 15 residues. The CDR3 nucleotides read TGCGCCAGCAGCTTGGATGGACAGGGAACTGATACGCAGTATTTT. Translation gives CASSLDGQGTDTQYF.

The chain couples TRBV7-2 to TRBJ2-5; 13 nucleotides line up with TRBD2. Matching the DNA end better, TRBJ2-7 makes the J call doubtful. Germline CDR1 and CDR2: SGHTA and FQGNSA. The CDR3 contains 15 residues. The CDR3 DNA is TGTGCCAGCAGCTTAGGACTAGCGGGAGGTGACGAGCAGTACTTC. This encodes CASSLGLAGGDEQYF.

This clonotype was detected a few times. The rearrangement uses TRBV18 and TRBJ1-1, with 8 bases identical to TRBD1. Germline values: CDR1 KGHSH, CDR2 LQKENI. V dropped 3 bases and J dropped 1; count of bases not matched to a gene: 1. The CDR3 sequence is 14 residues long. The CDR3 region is CASSPTGANTEAFF. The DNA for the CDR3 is TGTGCCAGCTCACCGACAGGGGCGAACACTGAAGCTTTCTTT.

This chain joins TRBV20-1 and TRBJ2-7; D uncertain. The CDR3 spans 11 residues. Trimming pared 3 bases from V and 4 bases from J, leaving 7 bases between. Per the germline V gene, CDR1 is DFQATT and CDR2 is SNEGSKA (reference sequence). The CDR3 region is CSASARYEQYF. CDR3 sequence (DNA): TGCAGTGCTAGCGCGCGGTACGAGCAGTACTTC.

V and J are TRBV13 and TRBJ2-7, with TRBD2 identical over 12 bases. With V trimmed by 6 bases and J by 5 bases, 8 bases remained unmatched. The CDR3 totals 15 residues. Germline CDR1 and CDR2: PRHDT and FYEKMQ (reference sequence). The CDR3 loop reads CASSYRGLAGHEQYF. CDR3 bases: TGTGCCAGCAGTTATCGAGGACTAGCGGGACACGAGCAGTACTTC.

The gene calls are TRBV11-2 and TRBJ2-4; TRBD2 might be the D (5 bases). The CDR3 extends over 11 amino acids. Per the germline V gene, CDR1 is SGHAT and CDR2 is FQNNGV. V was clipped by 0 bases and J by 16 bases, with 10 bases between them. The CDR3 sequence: CASSLDRLAYF. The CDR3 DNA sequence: TGTGCCAGCAGCTTAGATCGGCTAGCCTACTTC.

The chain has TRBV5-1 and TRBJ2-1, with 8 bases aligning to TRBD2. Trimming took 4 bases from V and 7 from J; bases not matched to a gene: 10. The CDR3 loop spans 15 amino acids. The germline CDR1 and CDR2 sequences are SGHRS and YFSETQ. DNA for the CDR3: TGCGCCAGCAGCGATACTAGCGGCCCTCGTAATGAGCAGTTCTTC. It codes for CASSDTSGPRNEQFF.

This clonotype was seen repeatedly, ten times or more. CDR3 sequence: CATTRSPASYNSPLHF. The DNA for the CDR3 is TGTGCCACCACACGGTCACCGGCGTCCTATAATTCACCCCTCCACTTT. The chain recombines TRBV10-3 with TRBJ1-6; the D is unclear. Germline CDR1 and CDR2: ENHRY and SYGVKD. The CDR3 totals 16 residues. V dropped 10 bases and J dropped 1 base, with 17 bases sitting between them.

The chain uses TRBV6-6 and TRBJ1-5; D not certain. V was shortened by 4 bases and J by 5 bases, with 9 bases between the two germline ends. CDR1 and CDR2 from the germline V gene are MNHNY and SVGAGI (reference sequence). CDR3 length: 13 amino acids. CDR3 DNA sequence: TGTGCCAGCAGTTCAGGACGGGATCAGCCCCAGCATTTT. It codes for CASSSGRDQPQHF.

This chain's CDR3 is CASSGRKRERSGANVLTF. CDR3 sequence (DNA): TGTGCCAGCAGCGGAAGAAAGCGGGAGAGGTCTGGGGCCAACGTCCTGACTTTC. The chain links TRBV7-9 to TRBJ2-6, with 8 bases identical to TRBD2. The CDR3 sequence is 18 residues long. CDR1 and CDR2 from the germline V gene are SEHNR and FQNEAQ (reference sequence). Losses at the gene ends were 5 bases for V and 1 base for J; bases not matched to a gene: 10.

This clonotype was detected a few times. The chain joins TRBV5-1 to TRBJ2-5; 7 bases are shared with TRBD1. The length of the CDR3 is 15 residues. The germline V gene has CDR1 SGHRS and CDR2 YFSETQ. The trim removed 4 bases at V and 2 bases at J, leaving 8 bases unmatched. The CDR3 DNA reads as TGCGCCAGCAGCCTGCTTGGGACAGAACAAGAGACCCAGTACTTC. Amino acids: CASSLLGTEQETQYF.

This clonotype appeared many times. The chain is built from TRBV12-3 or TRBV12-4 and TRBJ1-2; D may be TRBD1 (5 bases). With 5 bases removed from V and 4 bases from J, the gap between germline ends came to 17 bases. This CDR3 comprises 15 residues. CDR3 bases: TGTGCCAGCAGTCAAACAGGAGAGTGGGGCTATGGCTACACCTTC. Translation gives CASSQTGEWGYGYTF.

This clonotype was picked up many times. For the CDR3, the DNA is TGTGCCAGCAGTACTAGCGGGAGCCCGTATAATGAGCAGTTCTTC. This sequence encodes CASSTSGSPYNEQFF. This chain uses TRBV12-3 or TRBV12-4 with TRBJ2-1, with 11 bases identical to TRBD2. Losses at the gene ends were 5 bases for V and 7 bases for J; bases not matched to a gene: 7. The CDR3 spans 15 residues.

CDR3 coding DNA: TGCAGTGCTGAAAAAAGACTAGCGGGAGTTGTAGATACGCAGTATTTT. It translates to CSAEKRLAGVVDTQYF. The chain is built from TRBV20-1 and TRBJ2-3; TRBD2 matches 12 bases. V trimming: 5 bases; J trimming: 5 bases; junction bases outside the gene matches: 11. The CDR3 is 16 amino acids. The germline CDR1 and CDR2 sequences are DFQATT and SNEGSKA (reference sequence).

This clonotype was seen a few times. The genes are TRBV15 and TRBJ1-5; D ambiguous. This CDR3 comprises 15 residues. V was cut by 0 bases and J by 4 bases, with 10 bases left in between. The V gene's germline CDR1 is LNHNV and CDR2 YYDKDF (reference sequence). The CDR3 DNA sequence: TGTGCCACCAGCAGAGAAAGAGGGAAAAATCAGCCCCAGCATTTT. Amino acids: CATSRERGKNQPQHF.

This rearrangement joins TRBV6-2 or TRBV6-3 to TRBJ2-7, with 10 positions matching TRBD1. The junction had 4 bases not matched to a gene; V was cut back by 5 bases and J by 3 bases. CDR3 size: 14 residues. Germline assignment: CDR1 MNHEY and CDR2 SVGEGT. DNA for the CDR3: TGTGCCAGCAGTGGGACAGGGGTCCTCTACGAGCAGTACTTC. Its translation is CASSGTGVLYEQYF.

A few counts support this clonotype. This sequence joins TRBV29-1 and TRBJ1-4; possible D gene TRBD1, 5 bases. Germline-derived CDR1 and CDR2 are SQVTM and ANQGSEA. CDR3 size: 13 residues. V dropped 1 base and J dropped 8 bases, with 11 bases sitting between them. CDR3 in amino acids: CSVEGTGAEKLFF. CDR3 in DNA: TGCAGCGTTGAAGGAACAGGAGCGGAAAAACTGTTTTTT.

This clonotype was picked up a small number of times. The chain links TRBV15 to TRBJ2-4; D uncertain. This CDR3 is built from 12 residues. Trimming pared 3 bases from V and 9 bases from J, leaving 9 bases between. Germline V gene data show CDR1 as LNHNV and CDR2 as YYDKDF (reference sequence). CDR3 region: CATSRVVVIQYF. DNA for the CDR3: TGTGCCACCAGCAGGGTGGTCGTCATTCAGTACTTC.

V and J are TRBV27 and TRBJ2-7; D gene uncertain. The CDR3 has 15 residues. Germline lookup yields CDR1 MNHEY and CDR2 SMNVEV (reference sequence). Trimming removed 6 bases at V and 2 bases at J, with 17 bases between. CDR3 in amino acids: CASRKGVDIPYEQYF. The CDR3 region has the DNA TGTGCCAGCAGAAAAGGCGTGGATATACCCTACGAGCAGTACTTC.

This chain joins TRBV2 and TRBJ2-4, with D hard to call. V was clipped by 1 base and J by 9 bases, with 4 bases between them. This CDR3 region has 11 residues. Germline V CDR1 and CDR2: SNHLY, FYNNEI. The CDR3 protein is CASSEGTIQYF. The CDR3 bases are TGTGCCAGCAGTGAAGGGACCATTCAGTACTTC. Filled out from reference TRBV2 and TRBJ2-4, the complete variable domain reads EPEVTQTPSHQVTQMGQEVILRCVPISNHLYFYWYRQILGQKVEFLVSFYNNEISEKSEIFDDQFSVERPDGSNFTLKIRSTKLEDSAMYFCASSEGTIQYFGAGTRLSVL.

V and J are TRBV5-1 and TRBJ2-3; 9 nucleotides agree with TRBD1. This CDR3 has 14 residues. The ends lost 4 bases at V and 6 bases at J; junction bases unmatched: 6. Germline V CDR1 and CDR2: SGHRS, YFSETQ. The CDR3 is CASSPGTGPDTQYF. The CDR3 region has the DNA TGCGCCAGCAGCCCCGGGACAGGGCCGGATACGCAGTATTTT.